The clone carrying this T cell receptor beta chain appeared once. Its antigen remains unknown. The entry originates in a study of CD8 T cells in Susac syndrome. Study observations and caveats: As the study acknowledged, the number of individuals who were part of its TCR sequencing and HLA analysis was relatively small.

Germline lookup yields CDR1 MNHEY and CDR2 SMNVEV (reference sequence). Trimming pared 0 bases from V and 4 bases from J, leaving 15 bases between. This CDR3 comprises 16 residues. In blood CD8+ and CD4+ T cells, TCR beta underwent sequencing. The CD8+ and CD4+ T cells were isolated magnetically using a negative isolation approach, whereas the TEMRA cells were enriched by FACS. Reverse transcription of roughly 0.45 to 1 ug RNA was performed with random hexamers. TCR beta CDR3 was amplified by immunoSEQ covering 54 Vbeta and 13 Jbeta. MiXCR, applied by TCRdb to the immunoSEQ multiplex PCR reads, yields one record per CDR3 protein. The profile shows roughly 140,000 distinct CDR3 sequences, 90% to 95% of them singletons.

The rearrangement joins TRBV27 to TRBJ2-5, with D maybe TRBD2 (6 bases). The sequenced material came from CD8+ T cells from PBMCs. The source of this sequence is a human donor with multiple sclerosis. DNA for the CDR3: TGTGCCAGCAGTTTATCATGGGGGGACCTGCTAGAGACCCAGTACTTC. Translated: CASSLSWGDLLETQYF.